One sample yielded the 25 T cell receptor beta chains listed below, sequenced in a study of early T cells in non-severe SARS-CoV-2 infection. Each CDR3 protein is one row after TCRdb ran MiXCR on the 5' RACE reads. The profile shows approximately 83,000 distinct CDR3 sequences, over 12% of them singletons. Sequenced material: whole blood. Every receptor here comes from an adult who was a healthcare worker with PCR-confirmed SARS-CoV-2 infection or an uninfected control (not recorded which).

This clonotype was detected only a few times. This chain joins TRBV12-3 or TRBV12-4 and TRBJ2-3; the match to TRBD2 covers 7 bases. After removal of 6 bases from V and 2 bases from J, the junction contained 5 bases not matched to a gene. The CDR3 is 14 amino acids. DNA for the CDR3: TGTGCCAGCAGGGGGGGGGACTCCACAGATACGCAGTATTTT. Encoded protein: CASRGGDSTDTQYF.

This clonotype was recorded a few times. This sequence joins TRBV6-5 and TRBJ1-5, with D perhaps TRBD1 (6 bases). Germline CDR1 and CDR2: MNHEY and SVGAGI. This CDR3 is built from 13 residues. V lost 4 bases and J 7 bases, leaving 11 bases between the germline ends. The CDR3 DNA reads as TGTGCCAGCAGTTTCAGGGGTAACCAGCCCCAGCATTTT. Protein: CASSFRGNQPQHF.

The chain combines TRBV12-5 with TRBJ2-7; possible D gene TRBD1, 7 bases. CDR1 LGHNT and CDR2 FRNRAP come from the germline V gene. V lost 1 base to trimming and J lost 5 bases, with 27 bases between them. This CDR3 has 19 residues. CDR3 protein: CASGLAGSPPRGAHHEQYF. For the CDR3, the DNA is TGTGCTAGTGGTTTGGCCGGATCCCCCCCCAGGGGGGCCCACCACGAGCAGTACTTC.

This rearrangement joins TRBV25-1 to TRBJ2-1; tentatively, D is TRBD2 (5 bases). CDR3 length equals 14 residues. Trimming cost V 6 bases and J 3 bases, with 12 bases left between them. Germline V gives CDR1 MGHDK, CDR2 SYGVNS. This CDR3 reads CASRMGENYNEQFF. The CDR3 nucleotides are TGTGCCAGCAGAATGGGAGAAAACTACAATGAGCAGTTCTTC.

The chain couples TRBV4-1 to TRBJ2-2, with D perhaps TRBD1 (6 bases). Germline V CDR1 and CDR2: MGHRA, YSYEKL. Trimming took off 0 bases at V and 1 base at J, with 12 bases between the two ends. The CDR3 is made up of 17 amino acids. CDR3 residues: CASSQDLSRGNTGELFF. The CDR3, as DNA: TGCGCCAGCAGCCAAGATCTCTCCAGGGGGAACACCGGGGAGCTGTTTTTT.

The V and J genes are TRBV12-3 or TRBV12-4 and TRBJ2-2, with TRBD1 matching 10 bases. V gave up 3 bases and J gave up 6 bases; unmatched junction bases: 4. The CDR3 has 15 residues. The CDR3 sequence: CASSLGGTGAGELFF. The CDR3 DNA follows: TGTGCCAGCAGTTTGGGAGGGACAGGGGCCGGGGAGCTGTTTTTT.

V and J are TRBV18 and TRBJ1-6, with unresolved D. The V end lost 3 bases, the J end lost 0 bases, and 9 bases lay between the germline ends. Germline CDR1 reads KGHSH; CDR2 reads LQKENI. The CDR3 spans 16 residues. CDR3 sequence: CASSPTASSYNSPLHF. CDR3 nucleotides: TGTGCCAGCTCACCGACGGCGAGCTCCTATAATTCACCCCTCCACTTT.

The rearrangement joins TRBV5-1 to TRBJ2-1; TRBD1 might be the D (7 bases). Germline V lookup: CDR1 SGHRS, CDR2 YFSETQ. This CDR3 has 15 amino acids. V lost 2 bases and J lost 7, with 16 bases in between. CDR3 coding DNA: TGCGCCAGCAGCTTTTTGGGCCAGGGGGGAAATGAGCAGTTCTTC. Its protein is CASSFLGQGGNEQFF.

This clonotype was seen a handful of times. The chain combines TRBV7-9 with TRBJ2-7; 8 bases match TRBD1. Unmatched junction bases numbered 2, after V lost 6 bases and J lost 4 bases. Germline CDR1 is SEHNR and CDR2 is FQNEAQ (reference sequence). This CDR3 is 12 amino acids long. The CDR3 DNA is TGTGCCAGCAGGTACAGGGGGTACGAGCAGTACTTC. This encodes CASRYRGYEQYF.

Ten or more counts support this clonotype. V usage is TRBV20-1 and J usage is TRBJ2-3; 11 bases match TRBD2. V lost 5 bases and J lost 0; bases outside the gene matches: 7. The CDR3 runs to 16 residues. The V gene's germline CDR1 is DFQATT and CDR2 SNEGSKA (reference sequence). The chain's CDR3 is CSAPGTSGASTDTQYF. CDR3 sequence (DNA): TGCAGTGCTCCCGGGACTAGCGGAGCCAGCACAGATACGCAGTATTTT.

The CDR3 DNA reads as TGTGCCAGCAGCTTGAGCGGGCCCACAATCGAGCAGTTCTTC. Translated: CASSLSGPTIEQFF. J is TRBJ2-1 and V is TRBV7-9, with a possible D match to TRBD2 (6 bases). The V gene's germline CDR1 is SEHNR and CDR2 FQNEAQ (reference sequence). The ends were cut back, 3 bases at V and 10 bases at J, with 16 bases in the middle. This CDR3 has 14 amino acids.

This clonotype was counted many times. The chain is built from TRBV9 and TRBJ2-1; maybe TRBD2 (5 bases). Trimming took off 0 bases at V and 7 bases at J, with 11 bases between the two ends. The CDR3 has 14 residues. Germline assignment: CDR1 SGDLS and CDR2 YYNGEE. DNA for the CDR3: TGTGCCAGCAGCGTAGCGGGGAGTTTGAATGAGCAGTTCTTC. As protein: CASSVAGSLNEQFF.

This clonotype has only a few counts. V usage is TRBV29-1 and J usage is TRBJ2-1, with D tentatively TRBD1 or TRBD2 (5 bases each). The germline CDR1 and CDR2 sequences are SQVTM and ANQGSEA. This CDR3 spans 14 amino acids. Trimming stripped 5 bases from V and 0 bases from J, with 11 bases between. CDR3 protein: CSVRGPSSYNEQFF. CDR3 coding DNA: TGCAGCGTTCGGGGCCCGAGCTCCTACAATGAGCAGTTCTTC.

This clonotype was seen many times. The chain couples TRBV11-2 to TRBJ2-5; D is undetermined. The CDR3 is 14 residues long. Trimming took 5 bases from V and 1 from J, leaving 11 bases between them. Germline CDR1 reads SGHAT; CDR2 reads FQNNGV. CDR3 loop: CASSLRLIQETQYF. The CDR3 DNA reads TGTGCCAGCAGCCTTCGACTGATCCAAGAGACCCAGTACTTC. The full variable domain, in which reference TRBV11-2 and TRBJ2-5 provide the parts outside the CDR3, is EAGVAQSPRYKIIEKRQSVAFWCNPISGHATLYWYQQILGQGPKLLIQFQNNGVVDDSQLPKDRFSAERLKGVDSTLKIQPAKLEDSAVYLCASSLRLIQETQYFGPGTRLLVL.

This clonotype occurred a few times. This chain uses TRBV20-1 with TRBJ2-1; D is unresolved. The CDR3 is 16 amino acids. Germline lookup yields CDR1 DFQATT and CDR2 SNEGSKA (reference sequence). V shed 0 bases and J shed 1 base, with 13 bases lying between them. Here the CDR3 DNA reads TGCAGTGCTAGAGATTACTATGGCGCGTCCTACAATGAGCAGTTCTTC. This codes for CSARDYYGASYNEQFF.

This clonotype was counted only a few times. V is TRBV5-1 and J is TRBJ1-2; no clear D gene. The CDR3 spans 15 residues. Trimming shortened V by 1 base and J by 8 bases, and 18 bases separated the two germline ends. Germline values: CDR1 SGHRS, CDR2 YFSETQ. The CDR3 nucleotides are TGCGCCAGCAGCTTGTTTTCAGACCTCTCTGAAGGCTACACCTTC. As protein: CASSLFSDLSEGYTF.

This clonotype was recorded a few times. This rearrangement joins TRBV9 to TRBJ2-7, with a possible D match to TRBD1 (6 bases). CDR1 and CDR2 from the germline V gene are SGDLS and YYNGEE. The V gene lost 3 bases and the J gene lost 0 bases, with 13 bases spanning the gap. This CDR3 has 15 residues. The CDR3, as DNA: TGTGCCAGCAGCGCCGGGGACACCCCCTCCTACGAGCAGTACTTC. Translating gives CASSAGDTPSYEQYF.

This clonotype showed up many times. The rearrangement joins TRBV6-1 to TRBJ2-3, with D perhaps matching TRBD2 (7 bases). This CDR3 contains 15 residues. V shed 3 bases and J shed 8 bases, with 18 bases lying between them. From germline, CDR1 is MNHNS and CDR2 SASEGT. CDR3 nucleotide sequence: TGTGCCAGCAGTGAGGCTAGCGGCAGCAGGGGTACGCAGTATTTT. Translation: CASSEASGSRGTQYF.

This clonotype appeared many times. CDR3 DNA: TGTGCCAGCAGCTCCCGACTAGCGGGGGGTAACGGGGAGCTGTTTTTT. Its protein is CASSSRLAGGNGELFF. The chain joins TRBV7-6 to TRBJ2-2; TRBD2 agrees at 13 bases. The ends lost 4 bases at V and 7 bases at J; junction bases unmatched: 6. The germline V gene has CDR1 SGHVS and CDR2 FNYEAQ. CDR3 length equals 16 residues.

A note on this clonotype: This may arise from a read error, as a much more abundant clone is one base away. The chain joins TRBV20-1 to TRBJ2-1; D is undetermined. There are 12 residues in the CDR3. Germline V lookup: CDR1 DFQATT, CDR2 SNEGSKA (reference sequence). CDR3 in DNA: TGCAGTGCTAGGGCCTCCTACAGTGAGCAGTTCTTC. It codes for CSARASYSEQFF.

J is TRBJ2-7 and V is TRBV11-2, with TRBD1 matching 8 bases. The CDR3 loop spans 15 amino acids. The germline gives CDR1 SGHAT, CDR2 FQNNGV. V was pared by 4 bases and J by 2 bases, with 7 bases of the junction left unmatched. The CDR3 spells CASSSNRGAAYEQYF. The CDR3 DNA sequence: TGTGCCAGCAGCTCAAACAGGGGGGCGGCCTACGAGCAGTACTTC.

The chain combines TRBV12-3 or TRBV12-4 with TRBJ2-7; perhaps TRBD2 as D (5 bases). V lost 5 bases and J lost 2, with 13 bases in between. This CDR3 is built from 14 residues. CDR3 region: CASSTNTSPYEQYF. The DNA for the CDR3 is TGTGCCAGCAGTACCAATACTAGTCCCTACGAGCAGTACTTC.

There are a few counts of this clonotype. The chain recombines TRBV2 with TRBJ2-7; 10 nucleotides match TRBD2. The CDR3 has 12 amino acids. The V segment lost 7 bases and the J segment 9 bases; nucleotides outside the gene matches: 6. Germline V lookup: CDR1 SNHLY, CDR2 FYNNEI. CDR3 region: CASKGLASGQYF. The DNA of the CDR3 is TGTGCCAGCAAGGGACTAGCGTCGGGGCAGTACTTC.

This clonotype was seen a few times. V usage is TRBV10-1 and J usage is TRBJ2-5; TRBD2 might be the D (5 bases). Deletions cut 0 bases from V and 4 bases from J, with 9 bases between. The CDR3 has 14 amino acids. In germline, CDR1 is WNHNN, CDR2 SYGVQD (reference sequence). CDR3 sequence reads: CASSESSRGETQYF. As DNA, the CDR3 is TGCGCCAGCAGTGAGTCTTCACGGGGAGAGACCCAGTACTTC.

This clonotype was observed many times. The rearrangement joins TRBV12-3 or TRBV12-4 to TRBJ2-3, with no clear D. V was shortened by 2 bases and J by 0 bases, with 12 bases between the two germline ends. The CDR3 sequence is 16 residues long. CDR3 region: CASSLQLLGSTDTQYF. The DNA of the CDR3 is TGTGCCAGCAGTTTACAACTATTGGGAAGCACAGATACGCAGTATTTT.